This TCR beta chain came from a study of graft-versus-host responses after intestinal transplantation (dated by TCRdb to about 2021). For the study in its entirety: Multivisceral, liver-intestinal, or isolated intestinal transplants were received by the recipients. Every recipient was given anti-thymocyte globulin induction, followed by 3 to 4 years of maintenance tacrolimus and steroids. Bulk TCR-beta CDR3 sequencing was used to track graft-versus-host and host-versus-graft alloreactive T cell clones in the graft, circulation and bone marrow after intestinal transplantation. Alloreactive clones were identified by sequencing pre-transplant mixed lymphocyte reaction products and comparing them with unstimulated pre-transplant donor and recipient T cells. The cohort enrolled 20 to 25 intestinal transplant recipients including one retransplant, and 3 patients lacking pretransplant specimens were excluded. Donor T cell macrochimerism was defined as a peak of at least 4% donor T cells among recipient peripheral blood mononuclear cells. Rather than being sequenced by the commercial service, samples from a few later patients were sequenced in-house on an Illumina MiSeq and processed with MiXCR.

CDR3 length: 14 amino acids, cysteine to phenylalanine. Only the CDR3 part of the read is kept: 42 bases, read in frame from the first base. The germline V gene (reference sequence) specifies LNHDA as CDR1 and SQIVND as CDR2. Receptor libraries were prepared by the immunoSEQ multiplex PCR assay. In most patients, genomic DNA was isolated using the Qiagen DNeasy Blood and Tissue Kit and sent frozen to Adaptive Biotechnologies for TCR sequencing. High-throughput TCR-beta CDR3 sequencing of genomic DNA from most patients was performed by Adaptive Biotechnologies. The paper's processing steps were these. Adaptive's ImmunoSEQ software was the source of the TCR sequencing data for 18 patients, while a few other patients were processed with MiXCR and VDJtools. To correct CD4 versus CD8 sorting errors, any sequence found in both subsets at a frequency ratio below 5:1 was removed. Because the origin of CDR3 nucleotide sequences shared between donor and recipient could not be assigned, those sequences were removed. Alloreactive clones required at least 2-fold expansion over unstimulated cells and minimum CFSE-low frequency of 0.002% (template counts) or 0.001% (read counts). Clones detected in sequenced pre-transplant spleen, lymph node, or MLR CFSE-low populations of the donor or recipient were defined as mappable. The cumulative frequency of alloreactive clones was calculated as a percentage of all sequences, weighted by copy number. TCRdb retrieved this table from immuneACCESS and kept in-frame rearrangements only. Not all clones are present; in checked studies, unresolved V genes account for under half, and no reason is known for the remainder. V and J calls and clone size are those listed in that table; D and trimming were worked out from the DNA. This sample lists 130,000 to 150,000 clones; approximately 91% were detected once. The leading ten clones occupy roughly 0.19% of the sample.

Turning to this clone: No cognate antigen has been identified for it. No per-base quality is available; no much larger clone lies one base away.

Per the publication, the time point label means: cells obtained before transplantation from donor or recipient. CD3+CD4+ and CD3+CD8+ populations were FACS-sorted from unstimulated pre-transplant donor and recipient cells taken from spleen or lymph nodes. General study outcomes and caveats: The relatively low number and heterogeneity of intestinal transplant patients limited the conclusions. In patients with donor T cell macrochimerism, the allografts had high GvH to HvG T cell clonal ratios. Early after transplant, peak levels of circulating GvH clones were found to be associated with declines in HvG clones. GvH clones were detected in recipient bone marrow, and some appeared earlier in ileal mucosa or blood, consistent with an intestinal mucosal origin.

This TCR came from a human donor who received an intestinal transplant. The V gene is TRBV19 and the J gene is TRBJ2-5; 16 middle bases align to TRBD2. TRBJ2-7 matches the DNA end more closely, so the J call is doubtful. The starting material was unstimulated CD4+ T cells sorted from spleen or lymph node cells, obtained before intestinal transplant. The DNA sequence is TGTGCCACGGGACTAGCGGGAGGGACCTACGAGCAGTACTTC. Its protein reads: CATGLAGGTYEQYF.